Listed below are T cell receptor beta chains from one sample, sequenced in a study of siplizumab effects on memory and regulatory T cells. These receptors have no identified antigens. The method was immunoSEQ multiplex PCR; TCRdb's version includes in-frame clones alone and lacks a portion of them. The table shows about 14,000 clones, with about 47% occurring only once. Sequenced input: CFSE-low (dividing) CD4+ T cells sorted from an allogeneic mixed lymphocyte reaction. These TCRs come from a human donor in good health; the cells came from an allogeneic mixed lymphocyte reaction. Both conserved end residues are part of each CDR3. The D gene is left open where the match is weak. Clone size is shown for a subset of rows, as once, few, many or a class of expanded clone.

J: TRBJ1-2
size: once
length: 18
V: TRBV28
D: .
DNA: TGTGCCAGCAGTTTGCGGTGGGGACACAGGGTCCCTTTGAGGGGCTACACCTTC
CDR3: CASSLRWGHRVPLRGYTF

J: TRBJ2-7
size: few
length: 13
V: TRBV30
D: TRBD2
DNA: TGTGCCTGGAGTGTCGGACTAGCTGGCGAGCAGTACTTC
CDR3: CAWSVGLAGEQYF

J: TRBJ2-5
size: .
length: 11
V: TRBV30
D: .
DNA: TGTGCCTGGAGTGTAATCGGGATCCAGTACTTC
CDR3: CAWSVIGIQYF

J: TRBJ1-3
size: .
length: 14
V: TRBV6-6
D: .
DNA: TGTGCCAGCTCGCGGGGGTTCTCTGGAAACACCATATATTTT
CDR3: CASSRGFSGNTIYF

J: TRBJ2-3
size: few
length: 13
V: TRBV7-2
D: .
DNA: TGTGCCAGCAGCCCTACCGGAGTGGTTACGCAGTATTTT
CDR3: CASSPTGVVTQYF

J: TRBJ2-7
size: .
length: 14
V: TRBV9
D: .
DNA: TGTGCCAGCAGTCCTTATGGGGAAACCTACGAGCAGTACTTC
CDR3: CASSPYGETYEQYF

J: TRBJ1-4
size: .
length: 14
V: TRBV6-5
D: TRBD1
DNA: TGTGCCAGCGGAAACCCAGGGGGCCGGGGAAAACTGTTTTTT
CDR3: CASGNPGGRGKLFF

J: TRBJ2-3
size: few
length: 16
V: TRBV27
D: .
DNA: TGTGCCAGCAGTTTTTTTTCTGTAGGGTTCATGATCGAGCAGTATTTT
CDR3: CASSFFSVGFMIEQYF

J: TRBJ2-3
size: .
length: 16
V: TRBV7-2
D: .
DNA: TGTGCCAGCAGCTTCTCATTGGACGTAAGCACAGATACGCAGTATTTT
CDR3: CASSFSLDVSTDTQYF

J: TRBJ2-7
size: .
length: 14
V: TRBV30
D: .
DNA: TGTGCCTGGAGTGTAGGGGGGAGCTCCTACGAGCAGTACTTC
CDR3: CAWSVGGSSYEQYF

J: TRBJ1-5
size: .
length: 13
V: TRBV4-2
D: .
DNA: TGTGCCAGCAGCCAAGATTCGGGGCAGCCCCAGCATTTT
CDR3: CASSQDSGQPQHF

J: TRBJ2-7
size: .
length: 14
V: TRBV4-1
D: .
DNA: TGCGCCAGCAGCCAACCCGGGCGGACCCTCGAGCAGTACTTC
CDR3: CASSQPGRTLEQYF

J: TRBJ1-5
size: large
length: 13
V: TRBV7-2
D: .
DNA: TGTGCCAGCAACACAGGCCTCAATCAGCCCCAGCATTTT
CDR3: CASNTGLNQPQHF

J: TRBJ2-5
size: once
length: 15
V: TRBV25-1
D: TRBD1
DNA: TGTGCCAGCAGTGAAGGGACAGGGGTAAGGGAGACCCAGTACTTC
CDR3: CASSEGTGVRETQYF

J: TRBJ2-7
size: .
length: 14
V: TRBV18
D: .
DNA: TGTGCCAGCTCACCCCGGGACTTTACCTACGAGCAGTACTTC
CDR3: CASSPRDFTYEQYF

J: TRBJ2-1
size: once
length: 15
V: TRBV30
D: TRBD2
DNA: TGTGCCTGGAGTGTACTGGGCGGGAGTGCTGATGAGCAGTTCTTC
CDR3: CAWSVLGGSADEQFF

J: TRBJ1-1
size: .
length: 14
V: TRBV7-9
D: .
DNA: TGTGCCAGCAGCCCAGTAAATAGGAACACTGAAGCTTTCTTT
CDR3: CASSPVNRNTEAFF

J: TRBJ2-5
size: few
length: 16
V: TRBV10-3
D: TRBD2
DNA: TGTGCCATCAGTGCTGGACTAGCGGGAGGACAAGAGACCCAGTACTTC
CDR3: CAISAGLAGGQETQYF

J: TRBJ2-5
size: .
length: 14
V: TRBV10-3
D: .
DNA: TGTGCCATCAGTGTGAACGGGGGGCGAGAGACCCAGTACTTC
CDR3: CAISVNGGRETQYF